This T cell receptor (beta chain) comes out of a study of human T cells and chemical hapten exposure. Germline CDR1 SEHNR, CDR2 FQNEAQ (reference sequence). CDR3 length: 14 residues. V dropped 5 bases and J dropped 6 bases, with 16 bases sitting between them. Time point in this sample: pre-sensitization, week 0. Treatment in this sample: therapeutic diphenylcyclopropenone sensitization with weekly scalp DPC. Total RNA came from unfractionated whole blood. TCRdb redid the calling of the RACE reads with MiXCR, one entry per CDR3 protein. The sample lists around 62,000 distinct CDR3 sequences; about 7% were seen once.

The chain joins TRBV7-9 to TRBJ1-2, with a tentative D call TRBD1 (6 bases). The source is a woman aged 25 to 39 with alopecia areata. Some clones in this sample may be carry-over from other donors' samples. The material was whole blood, obtained in connection with sensitization to the hapten diphenylcyclopropenone (DPC). CDR3 loop: CASSPRGGSDGYTF. The CDR3 DNA follows: TGTGCCAGCAGCCCGAGGGGGGGGTCAGATGGCTACACCTTC.